Listed here are 24 T cell receptor beta chains from one sample, sequenced in a study of T cells in Graves' hyperthyroidism and ophthalmopathy. Researchers amplified the TCR beta CDR3 regions from RNA transcripts. Initially, a first-round RT-PCR of the TCR CDR3 employed the HTBI primer set. One entry per CDR3 protein, called by TCRdb with MiXCR from the multiplex PCR reads. The sample lists about 46,000 distinct CDR3 sequences, over 45% occurring once. The specimen sequenced was peripheral blood or thyroid tissue (not recorded which). These TCRs come from a woman aged 45 to 65 with Graves' hyperthyroidism.

V and J are TRBV2 and TRBJ1-4; tentative D call: TRBD1 (5 bases). Trimming stripped 7 bases from V and 4 bases from J, with 10 bases between. CDR1 SNHLY and CDR2 FYNNEI come from the germline V gene. The CDR3 has 13 amino acids. The CDR3 region has the DNA TGTGCCAGCACGACAGTCCTTAATGAAAAACTGTTTTTT. It encodes CASTTVLNEKLFF.

This clonotype was counted many times. The chain recombines TRBV28 with TRBJ2-5, with D hard to call. The CDR3 consists of 12 residues. Germline CDR1 is MDHEN and CDR2 is SYDVKM. The V gene lost 6 bases and the J gene lost 5 bases, with 10 bases spanning the gap. CDR3 sequence (DNA): TGTGCCAGCAGGGACGACCGCGAGACCCAGTACTTC. Translation: CASRDDRETQYF.

The chain carries TRBV29-1 and TRBJ2-7; TRBD2 matches 12 bases. J gave up 3 bases and V 4 bases, and 7 bases lay outside the gene matches. Germline V gives CDR1 SQVTM, CDR2 ANQGSEA. The CDR3 spans 15 residues. The CDR3 region has the DNA TGCAGCGTTGGTAGAGGACTAGCGGGAATCTACGAGCAGTACTTC. Amino acid sequence: CSVGRGLAGIYEQYF.

V gene TRBV15 combines with J gene TRBJ2-3, with D tentatively TRBD1 (6 bases). Per germline, CDR1 LNHNV and CDR2 YYDKDF (reference sequence). V was clipped by 0 bases and J by 2 bases, with 9 bases between them. The CDR3 spans 15 residues. CDR3 sequence (DNA): TGTGCCACCAGCAGAGATCAGGGGTACACAGATACGCAGTATTTT. It encodes CATSRDQGYTDTQYF.

This clonotype appeared a few times. V and J are TRBV20-1 and TRBJ2-5; D might be TRBD1 (8 bases). The germline V gene encodes CDR1 DFQATT and CDR2 SNEGSKA (reference sequence). The CDR3 has 17 residues. Trimming cost V 4 bases and J 4 bases, with 25 bases left between them. CDR3 in amino acids: CSAKRTGWSGRLETQYF. DNA of the CDR3: TGCAGTGCTAAACGGACAGGGTGGTCCGGGAGGTTAGAGACCCAGTACTTC.

This rearrangement joins TRBV7-6 to TRBJ2-7, with 10 bases identical to TRBD1. The trim removed 5 bases at V and 4 bases at J, leaving 5 bases unmatched. CDR1 is SGHVS and CDR2 is FNYEAQ in the germline V gene. The CDR3 has 14 amino acids. The CDR3 DNA follows: TGTGCCAGCAGCCCTGGGACAGGGGTGTACGAGCAGTACTTC. It codes for CASSPGTGVYEQYF.

This clonotype was counted ten times or more. The V and J genes are TRBV2 and TRBJ2-7; D is unclear. This CDR3 spans 15 amino acids. Germline V gene lookup returns CDR1 SNHLY and CDR2 FYNNEI. V was cut by 5 bases and J by 3 bases, with 17 bases left in between. CDR3 sequence: CASSLRPGRSYEQYF. The CDR3 bases are TGTGCCAGCAGTCTACGCCCCGGACGGAGCTACGAGCAGTACTTC.

This clonotype appeared many times. CDR3 protein: CASSIWLGNQPQHF. The CDR3 DNA reads TGTGCCAGTAGTATCTGGTTGGGCAATCAGCCCCAGCATTTT. The V call is TRBV19, the J call TRBJ1-5, with unresolved D. This CDR3 has 14 residues. Germline V CDR1 and CDR2: LNHDA, SQIVND (reference sequence). Trimming left V 3 bases short and J 2 bases short, with 8 bases between.

The chain joins TRBV11-2 to TRBJ2-2, with 10 positions matching TRBD2. Germline trimming cut 3 bases from V and 7 bases from J; bases unmatched to any gene: 5. The CDR3 length is 15 residues. CDR1 and CDR2 (germline): SGHAT, FQNNGV. CDR3 nucleotides: TGTGCCAGCAGCTTTGCAGCGGGAGGGGGCGGGGAGCTGTTTTTT. This gives the protein CASSFAAGGGGELFF.

This chain uses TRBV29-1 with TRBJ2-2, with D hard to call. The V end was cut by 5 bases, the J end by 7 bases, with 11 bases between. Germline V gives CDR1 SQVTM, CDR2 ANQGSEA. This CDR3 spans 12 amino acids. CDR3 nucleotides: TGCAGCGTTTCTCCGAGGCACGGGGAGCTGTTTTTT. It yields the protein CSVSPRHGELFF.

CDR3 nucleotide sequence: TGTGCCAGCAGCTTAAGGTCATCCGGACCCTACGAGCAGTACTTC. It encodes CASSLRSSGPYEQYF. The V gene is TRBV7-6, the J gene TRBJ2-7; no clear D. Deletions cut 2 bases from V and 2 bases from J, with 13 bases between. This CDR3 has 15 residues. Germline V CDR1 and CDR2: SGHVS, FNYEAQ.

This clonotype is judged medium-sized. The V gene is TRBV10-3, the J gene TRBJ1-5; possible D gene TRBD1, 6 bases. This CDR3 contains 13 residues. Germline-derived CDR1 and CDR2 are ENHRY and SYGVKD. The V end lost 6 bases, the J end lost 5 bases, and 11 bases lay between the germline ends. The CDR3 DNA follows: TGTGCCATCAGGCCAGGGGTGGATCAGCCCCAGCATTTT. Translation: CAIRPGVDQPQHF.

This clonotype was observed at least ten times. The gene calls are TRBV5-5 and TRBJ2-2; no definite D call. The ends were cut back, 1 base at V and 4 bases at J, with 5 bases in the middle. CDR1 and CDR2 from the germline V gene are SGHKS and YYEKEE (reference sequence). The CDR3 contains 13 residues. The CDR3: CASSLRSTGELFF. CDR3 sequence (DNA): TGTGCCAGCAGCTTGCGGTCCACCGGGGAGCTGTTTTTT.

This clonotype was found many times. The chain is built from TRBV28 and TRBJ1-2; maybe TRBD1 (6 bases). Germline CDR1 MDHEN, CDR2 SYDVKM. V was clipped by 3 bases and J by 6 bases, with 8 bases between them. The CDR3 has 12 residues. The CDR3 sequence: CASSFEGDGYTF. CDR3 nucleotide sequence: TGTGCCAGCAGTTTCGAGGGGGATGGCTACACCTTC.

This chain connects TRBV19 to TRBJ2-2; 7 nucleotides line up with TRBD2. The V segment lost 5 bases and the J segment 1 base; nucleotides outside the gene matches: 1. The CDR3 runs to 14 residues. Germline CDR1 and CDR2: LNHDA and SQIVND (reference sequence). In DNA form, the CDR3 reads TGTGCCAGTAGTCTAGCGGAGAACACCGGGGAGCTGTTTTTT. It specifies CASSLAENTGELFF.

This clonotype was seen repeatedly, ten times or more. The genes are TRBV5-4 and TRBJ2-2, with 9 bases identical to TRBD1. V trimming: 3 bases; J trimming: 7 bases; junction bases outside the gene matches: 10. CDR1 SGHNT and CDR2 YYREEE come from the germline V gene (reference sequence). The CDR3 covers 16 residues. The CDR3 spells CASSSLTGGENGELFF. The DNA of the CDR3 is TGTGCCAGCAGCTCGCTAACAGGGGGCGAAAACGGGGAGCTGTTTTTT.

The V gene is TRBV10-2, the J gene TRBJ2-7, with 8 bases matching TRBD1. In germline, CDR1 is WSHSY, CDR2 SAAADI. The trim removed 8 bases at V and 2 bases at J, leaving 2 bases unmatched. The CDR3 has 12 amino acids. The CDR3 here is CASGQGAYEQYF. The CDR3 nucleotides are TGCGCCAGCGGACAGGGAGCCTACGAGCAGTACTTC.

This clonotype was seen many times. This chain links TRBV15 with TRBJ1-3, with D possibly matching TRBD1 (5 bases). This CDR3 has 15 amino acids. Trimming cost V 4 bases and J 0 bases, with 10 bases left between them. Germline V gene lookup returns CDR1 LNHNV and CDR2 YYDKDF (reference sequence). CDR3 sequence: CATSKDISSGNTIYF. The CDR3 bases are TGTGCCACCAGCAAGGACATATCCTCTGGAAACACCATATATTTT.

This clonotype has a count of ten or more. This rearrangement joins TRBV25-1 to TRBJ2-7; weak D call: TRBD1 (6 bases). V shed 4 bases and J shed 2 bases, with 12 bases lying between them. The CDR3 has 14 amino acids. Per germline, CDR1 MGHDK and CDR2 SYGVNS. For the CDR3, the DNA is TGTGCCAGCAGTGGGGGGCGGCCGCCCTACGAGCAGTACTTC. Protein: CASSGGRPPYEQYF.

This clonotype was seen ten or more times. J is TRBJ1-6 and V is TRBV7-2; 9 nucleotides line up with TRBD1. J was trimmed by 5 bases and V by 1 base; bases with no gene match: 6. The CDR3 consists of 17 residues. CDR1 is SGHTA and CDR2 is FQGNSA in the germline V gene. The CDR3 is CASSLGGTGTNNSPLHF. The CDR3 nucleotides are TGTGCCAGCAGCTTAGGTGGGACAGGGACAAATAATTCACCCCTCCACTTT.

This sequence joins TRBV20-1 and TRBJ2-3; 8 positions agree with TRBD1. CDR3 length equals 14 residues. With 4 bases clipped from V and 6 bases from J, the junction kept 9 bases outside the gene matches. Per the germline V gene, CDR1 is DFQATT and CDR2 is SNEGSKA (reference sequence). CDR3 in DNA: TGCAGTGCTATCGACAGGGGAGATAGGGATACGCAGTATTTT. Amino acid sequence: CSAIDRGDRDTQYF.

This clonotype appeared many times. V gene TRBV7-9 combines with J gene TRBJ2-7; D might be TRBD1 or TRBD2, each matching 5 bases. The germline V gene has CDR1 SEHNR and CDR2 FQNEAQ (reference sequence). This CDR3 has 11 amino acids. V dropped 5 bases and J dropped 6 bases, with 8 bases sitting between them. CDR3 loop: CASSEGREQYF. The CDR3 bases are TGTGCCAGCAGCGAGGGGCGCGAGCAGTACTTC.

V and J are TRBV10-3 and TRBJ2-2; maybe TRBD1 (6 bases). Germline CDR1 ENHRY, CDR2 SYGVKD. The V end lost 5 bases, the J end lost 1 base, and 8 bases lay between the germline ends. There are 14 residues in the CDR3. The CDR3 loop reads CAISWGQNTGELFF. The CDR3 DNA sequence: TGTGCCATCAGTTGGGGACAGAACACCGGGGAGCTGTTTTTT.

In its sample, this clonotype was seen many times. This rearrangement joins TRBV7-9 to TRBJ2-7; D unclear. The germline CDR1 and CDR2 sequences are SEHNR and FQNEAQ (reference sequence). The CDR3 runs to 12 residues. V dropped 8 bases and J dropped 3 bases, with 11 bases sitting between them. DNA of the CDR3: TGTGCCAGCGGTAGGAATCTCTACGAGCAGTACTTC. It yields the protein CASGRNLYEQYF.